These 21 T cell receptor beta chains were sequenced from one sample in a study of shared clonotypes between healthy human individuals. The table came from immunoSEQ multiplex PCR; TCRdb's copy has only in-frame clones and leaves some out. This table holds about 730,000 clones, around 77% found once. The specimen sequenced was memory CD4+ T cells sorted from blood. Subset here: CD45RA-negative fraction. Source of these receptors: a woman aged 30 to 39 in good health.

This clone was seen once. Other nucleotide sequences in the sample specify the same CDR3. This rearrangement joins TRBV5-1 to TRBJ2-1; 10 bases fit TRBD2. CDR3 size: 15 residues. Germline assignment: CDR1 SGHRS and CDR2 YFSETQ. V gave up 3 bases and J gave up 7 bases; unmatched junction bases: 7. The CDR3 DNA follows: TGCGCCAGCAGCTCCGCTAGCGGGAGTTATAATGAGCAGTTCTTC. This encodes CASSSASGSYNEQFF.

V and J are TRBV28 and TRBJ1-5, with D unresolved. The germline V and J ends were trimmed by 8 bases and 0 bases, with 14 bases remaining between them. The CDR3 has 15 residues. CDR1 and CDR2 from the germline V gene are MDHEN and SYDVKM. CDR3 bases: TGTGCCAGCTCTATAACCGTTTATAGCAATCAGCCCCAGCATTTT. Amino acids: CASSITVYSNQPQHF.

The rearrangement uses TRBV28 and TRBJ2-5, with TRBD1 identical over 7 bases. Unmatched junction bases numbered 6, after V lost 4 bases and J lost 1 base. Germline V gives CDR1 MDHEN, CDR2 SYDVKM. The CDR3 runs to 15 residues. The CDR3 region has the DNA TGTGCCAGCAGTTCCCTGCAGGGGGTCCAAGAGACCCAGTACTTC. Translation gives CASSSLQGVQETQYF.

V gene TRBV23-1 combines with J gene TRBJ1-2; 10 positions match TRBD1. TRBV23-1 is reported as an ORF; its role is uncertain. V shed 7 bases, J shed 4 bases, and the junction held 6 bases outside the gene matches. The CDR3 sequence is 14 residues long. CDR3 DNA: TGCGCCAGCAATCGACAGGGGGCGGGCTATGGCTACACCTTC. Translating it yields CASNRQGAGYGYTF.

This clone was seen a handful of times. The V and J genes are TRBV10-3 and TRBJ2-5, with D perhaps matching TRBD1 (6 bases). V lost 6 bases to trimming and J lost 1 base, with 12 bases between them. From germline, CDR1 is ENHRY and CDR2 SYGVKD. The length of the CDR3 is 14 residues. The CDR3 DNA sequence: TGTGCCATCAGGGACAGTATCTCCCAAGAGACCCAGTACTTC. It specifies CAIRDSISQETQYF.

V gene TRBV7-2 combines with J gene TRBJ2-3; 9 bases map to TRBD2. J was trimmed by 1 base and V by 4 bases; bases with no gene match: 3. The germline V gene encodes CDR1 SGHTA and CDR2 FQGNSA. The CDR3 runs to 15 residues. CDR3 region: CASSWAGGGTDTQYF. The DNA of the CDR3 is TGTGCCAGCAGCTGGGCGGGAGGGGGCACAGATACGCAGTATTTT.

This clone was picked up many times. The chain has TRBV4-2 and TRBJ1-4; D uncertain. This CDR3 spans 17 amino acids. Germline CDR1 and CDR2: LGHNA and YNFKEQ. V lost 0 bases and J 11 bases, leaving 22 bases between the germline ends. The DNA for the CDR3 is TGTGCCAGCAGCCAAGATTCTTCGGGAGGGAATGTCGCGAAACTGTTTTTT. Protein sequence: CASSQDSSGGNVAKLFF.

The chain recombines TRBV5-1 with TRBJ2-1; a possible D gene is TRBD1 (6 bases). The V gene lost 4 bases and the J gene lost 2 bases, with 16 bases spanning the gap. The CDR3 is 16 amino acids. The germline gives CDR1 SGHRS, CDR2 YFSETQ. The CDR3 sequence is CASSAGQLGAYNEQFF. CDR3 in DNA: TGCGCCAGCAGCGCCGGACAGCTAGGGGCCTACAATGAGCAGTTCTTC.

This chain joins TRBV7-9 and TRBJ2-5, with 13 bases matching TRBD2. Germline CDR1 reads SEHNR; CDR2 reads FQNEAQ (reference sequence). Trimming removed 4 bases from V and 11 bases from J; junction bases left unmatched: 7. This CDR3 has 14 residues. CDR3 protein: CASSWTSGSGEQYF. The CDR3 DNA reads as TGTGCCAGCAGCTGGACTAGCGGGAGTGGTGAGCAGTACTTC.

The rearrangement uses TRBV28 and TRBJ2-7; weak D call: TRBD1 (6 bases). Per the germline V gene, CDR1 is MDHEN and CDR2 is SYDVKM. The CDR3 has 15 residues. Trimming removed 5 bases from V and 1 base from J, with 15 bases in between. The CDR3 DNA reads TGTGCCAGCAGTCCATACAGGGCTTCATCCTACGAGCAGTACTTC. Its protein is CASSPYRASSYEQYF.

The chain joins TRBV19 to TRBJ2-1; D is unresolved. Germline assignment: CDR1 LNHDA and CDR2 SQIVND (reference sequence). The CDR3 loop spans 14 amino acids. V gave up 1 base and J gave up 5 bases, with 9 bases separating them. This chain's CDR3 is CASSIGRDNNEQFF. For the CDR3, the DNA is TGTGCCAGTAGTATAGGTCGCGACAACAATGAGCAGTTCTTC.

The chain has TRBV19 and TRBJ2-7; no reliable D call. This CDR3 spans 14 amino acids. Trimming shortened V by 7 bases and J by 1 base, and 14 bases separated the two germline ends. CDR1 is LNHDA, CDR2 SQIVND, per germline (reference sequence). The CDR3 DNA sequence: TGTGCCAGTACCCAAGGACCTTTTTCCTACGAGCAGTACTTC. It encodes CASTQGPFSYEQYF.

The chain is built from TRBV27 and TRBJ1-3, with D possibly TRBD1 on 5 matching bases. This CDR3 is 16 amino acids long. The germline V gene encodes CDR1 MNHEY and CDR2 SMNVEV (reference sequence). V was pared by 5 bases and J by 0 bases, with 14 bases between. CDR3 in DNA: TGTGCCAGCAGTCCATATGGTGGGGGCTCTGGAAACACCATATATTTT. This gives the protein CASSPYGGGSGNTIYF.

The gene calls are TRBV7-9 and TRBJ2-6; D might be TRBD2 (5 bases). V was shortened by 3 bases and J by 4 bases, with 16 bases between the two germline ends. The CDR3 is made up of 17 amino acids. The germline CDR1 and CDR2 sequences are SEHNR and FQNEAQ (reference sequence). CDR3 protein: CASSFGDRVPGANVLTF. CDR3 in DNA: TGTGCCAGCAGCTTCGGGGATAGGGTTCCAGGGGCCAACGTCCTGACTTTC.

The chain carries TRBV5-8 and TRBJ2-7, with no clear D. Germline assignment: CDR1 SGHTS and CDR2 YDEGEE. The CDR3 spans 13 residues. Between the trimmed V and J ends, which lost 4 bases and 3 bases, there was a span of 11 bases. In DNA, the CDR3 is TGTGCCAGCAGCAAACCTCTGGGCTACGAGCAGTACTTC. This gives the protein CASSKPLGYEQYF. The whole variable domain, remainder taken from reference TRBV5-8 and TRBJ2-7, is EAGVTQSPTHLIKTRGQQATLRCSPISGHTSVYWYQQALGLGLQFLLWYDEGEERNRGNFPPRFSGRQFPNYSSELNVNALELEDSALYLCASSKPLGYEQYFGPGTRLTVT.

The chain recombines TRBV27 with TRBJ2-2; D is undetermined. Trimming removed 6 bases from V and 2 bases from J, with 19 bases in between. The CDR3 is made up of 17 amino acids. CDR1 MNHEY and CDR2 SMNVEV come from the germline V gene (reference sequence). DNA for the CDR3: TGTGCCAGCAGGATGACCTCGGCAGGTACAAACACCGGGGAGCTGTTTTTT. Translating it yields CASRMTSAGTNTGELFF.

This chain joins TRBV2 and TRBJ1-2, with 11 nucleotides matching TRBD1. The CDR3 spans 14 residues. Germline CDR1 SNHLY, CDR2 FYNNEI. The junction had 4 bases not matched to a gene; V was cut back by 6 bases and J by 4 bases. CDR3 residues: CASRRTGGGYGYTF. CDR3 sequence (DNA): TGTGCCAGCAGGAGGACAGGGGGCGGCTATGGCTACACCTTC.

This chain connects TRBV19 to TRBJ2-7; 8 positions agree with TRBD1. The germline CDR1 and CDR2 sequences are LNHDA and SQIVND (reference sequence). Trimming took 6 bases from V and 3 from J; bases not matched to a gene: 7. The CDR3 loop spans 14 amino acids. CDR3 DNA: TGTGCCAGTAGGCGCGGACAGGGCAGCTACGAGCAGTACTTC. Translation gives CASRRGQGSYEQYF.

The chain recombines TRBV7-9 with TRBJ2-3; D tentatively reads TRBD1 or TRBD2 (6 bases each). The ends were cut back, 1 base at V and 4 bases at J, with 9 bases in the middle. Germline V lookup: CDR1 SEHNR, CDR2 FQNEAQ (reference sequence). The CDR3 sequence is 14 residues long. The CDR3, as DNA: TGTGCCAGCAGCTTAGTGGGGGGCGCAGATACGCAGTATTTT. Translation: CASSLVGGADTQYF.

This chain connects TRBV27 to TRBJ1-4, with D possibly matching TRBD1 (6 bases). CDR3 length: 15 residues. The ends were cut back, 5 bases at V and 7 bases at J, with 17 bases in the middle. From germline, CDR1 is MNHEY and CDR2 SMNVEV (reference sequence). The CDR3 DNA reads TGTGCCAGCAGTCACCTACAGGGAGGTAGTGAAAAACTGTTTTTT. Protein: CASSHLQGGSEKLFF.

The chain combines TRBV6-5 with TRBJ1-2; tentative D call: TRBD1 (6 bases). The V end was cut by 5 bases, the J end by 4 bases, with 11 bases between. The CDR3 consists of 13 residues. The germline V gene encodes CDR1 MNHEY and CDR2 SVGAGI. The CDR3 reads CASSIRGSYGYTF. The CDR3, as DNA: TGTGCCAGCAGTATCAGGGGATCCTATGGCTACACCTTC.